This T cell receptor beta chain is from a study of cytomegalovirus exposure and HLA in healthy donors. Whole-study results and caveats: When the data were analyzed later, several of the most significant clusters appeared to be linked to common viral pathogens.

With regard to this clone: Its target is unknown.

The length of the CDR3 is 15 residues. From germline, CDR1 is MNHEY and CDR2 SVGAGI. V dropped 0 bases and J dropped 4 bases, with 11 bases sitting between them. Vbeta (60) and Jbeta (13) primers were used in the PCR. Sequencing was performed with immunoSEQ multiplex PCR; in TCRdb, only in-frame clones are kept and a portion is missing. Here the sample spans fewer than 200,000 clones, about 80% being singletons. Input material: PBMCs. This receptor was identified in a man aged 18 to 29 in good health and CMV-seropositive. The chain recombines TRBV6-5 with TRBJ2-3; weak D call: TRBD1 (6 bases). This CDR3 is CASSYSSGVADTQYF. The CDR3 nucleotides read TGTGCCAGCAGTTACTCGTCAGGGGTGGCAGATACGCAGTATTTT.